Below, 10 T cell receptor beta chains from the same sample are listed, as sequenced in a study of siplizumab effects on memory and regulatory T cells. Some clones are missing from TCRdb's copy, which holds only in-frame ones; the method was immunoSEQ multiplex PCR. The sample contains about 56,000 clones, about 98% of which appear only once. Sequences were obtained from naive CD8+ T cells sorted from blood. The receptor source for this set is a human donor in good health.

The chain is built from TRBV29-1 and TRBJ2-3; a possible D gene is TRBD2 (5 bases). Trimming cost V 4 bases and J 2 bases, with 13 bases left between them. The CDR3 is 14 residues long. From germline, CDR1 is SQVTM and CDR2 ANQGSEA. CDR3: CSVADGETTDTQYF. In DNA, the CDR3 is TGCAGCGTTGCCGACGGGGAGACCACAGATACGCAGTATTTT.

This CDR3 reads CASSNPSGTSGSFEQYF. The CDR3, as DNA: TGTGCCAGCAGCAATCCTTCCGGGACTAGCGGGAGTTTCGAGCAGTACTTC. The chain carries TRBV9 and TRBJ2-7; TRBD2 aligns across 14 bases. With 4 bases clipped from V and 6 bases from J, the junction kept 12 bases outside the gene matches. The CDR3 runs 17 residues. From germline, CDR1 is SGDLS and CDR2 YYNGEE.

The chain recombines TRBV11-1 with TRBJ2-2; 8 nucleotides agree with TRBD1. J was trimmed by 1 base and V by 4 bases; bases with no gene match: 2. Germline V lookup: CDR1 SGHAT, CDR2 FQDESV (reference sequence). The CDR3 consists of 15 residues. CDR3 residues: CASSSDRGNTGELFF. In nucleotides, the CDR3 is TGTGCCAGCAGCTCCGACAGGGGGAACACCGGGGAGCTGTTTTTT.

The V call is TRBV9, the J call TRBJ1-3; a possible D gene is TRBD1 (5 bases). CDR3 size: 14 residues. V was clipped by 9 bases and J by 2 bases, with 15 bases between them. Germline V gene sequence: CDR1 SGDLS, CDR2 YYNGEE. The DNA for the CDR3 is TGTGCCACCTCTAAGGGGCCCACTGGAAACACCATATATTTT. This gives the protein CATSKGPTGNTIYF.

This chain joins TRBV29-1 and TRBJ1-2; D perhaps matches TRBD1 (6 bases). The CDR3 spans 15 residues. Between the trimmed V and J ends, which lost 5 bases and 2 bases, there was a span of 18 bases. Germline assignment: CDR1 SQVTM and CDR2 ANQGSEA. In DNA, the CDR3 is TGCAGCGTTCCAGACCCCGAGACAGGAAACTATGGCTACACCTTC. It is translated as CSVPDPETGNYGYTF.

V and J are TRBV6-1 and TRBJ1-1, with 11 bases that match TRBD1. V lost 4 bases, J lost 7 bases, and 5 bases stayed unmatched. This CDR3 region has 14 residues. Germline CDR1 is MNHNS and CDR2 is SASEGT. In nucleotides, the CDR3 is TGTGCCAGCAGTGCTAGGACAGGGGGCGTTGAAGCTTTCTTT. This sequence encodes CASSARTGGVEAFF.

The chain links TRBV10-2 to TRBJ1-3, with D unclear. V was trimmed by 0 bases and J by 0 bases, leaving 12 bases between them. Germline V gene sequence: CDR1 WSHSY, CDR2 SAAADI. This CDR3 spans 17 amino acids. The CDR3 sequence is CASSESGPSSSGNTIYF. The CDR3 coding sequence is TGCGCCAGCAGTGAGTCCGGGCCGTCCTCCTCTGGAAACACCATATATTTT.

The chain employs TRBV2 and TRBJ1-2, with a weak D call TRBD1 (5 bases). Germline lookup yields CDR1 SNHLY and CDR2 FYNNEI. V gave up 9 bases and J gave up 3 bases, with 11 bases separating them. The CDR3 sequence is 12 residues long. This CDR3 reads CASQIGDYGYTF. As DNA, the CDR3 is TGTGCCAGTCAAATAGGGGACTATGGCTACACCTTC.

This clone was seen a single time. V is TRBV4-1 and J is TRBJ2-4; the D is unclear. V was trimmed by 1 base and J by 0 bases, leaving 10 bases between them. The germline CDR1 and CDR2 sequences are MGHRA and YSYEKL. The CDR3 is 16 residues long. The CDR3, as DNA: TGCGCCAGCAGCCAAGTAGATGATTCAGCCAAAAACATTCAGTACTTC. It is translated as CASSQVDDSAKNIQYF.

The chain joins TRBV28 to TRBJ2-5; TRBD2 matches 7 bases. This CDR3 contains 15 residues. The germline V gene has CDR1 MDHEN and CDR2 SYDVKM. J gave up 5 bases and V 4 bases, and 10 bases lay outside the gene matches. The CDR3 coding sequence is TGTGCCAGCAGTTCGGGGGGACCCAACCGCGAGACCCAGTACTTC. This sequence encodes CASSSGGPNRETQYF. The entire variable domain, with the rest obtained from reference TRBV28 and TRBJ2-5, is as follows: DVKVTQSSRYLVKRTGEKVFLECVQDMDHENMFWYRQDPGLGLRLIYFSYDVKMKEKGDIPEGYSVSREKKERFSLILESASTNQTSMYLCASSSGGPNRETQYFGPGTRLLVL.